Presented here are 26 T cell receptor beta chains from one specimen sequenced in a study of beta chain features in type 1 diabetes. General study points: A moderate, significant TCRB CDR3 shortening appeared in type 1 diabetes across four CD4+ subsets.

Antigens for these TCRs are unknown. Expressed TCRB transcripts were sequenced, since all the RNA that had been isolated was reverse transcribed. Method: immunoSEQ multiplex PCR; TCRdb's copy keeps in-frame clones and lacks some. This table holds about 170,000 clones, 6.5% to 8.5% found once. The sequencing sample was made of central memory CD4+ T cells from blood. The receptor source for this set is a man between 18 and 29 years old with type 1 diabetes.

J is TRBJ2-5 and V is TRBV30; perhaps TRBD1 as D (5 bases). Trimming took off 4 bases at V and 3 bases at J, with 12 bases between the two ends. This CDR3 has 13 residues. Germline V gene sequence: CDR1 GTSNPN, CDR2 SVGIG (reference sequence). The CDR3 nucleotides read TGTGCCTGGAAGGGGAAAGTAAAAGAGACCCAGTACTTC. Amino acids: CAWKGKVKETQYF.

J is TRBJ1-5 and V is TRBV7-6, with D maybe TRBD1 (5 bases). The germline gives CDR1 SGHVS, CDR2 FNYEAQ. Trimming cost V 1 base and J 3 bases, with 13 bases left between them. The CDR3 totals 16 residues. Here the CDR3 reads CASSLGPRQLNQPQHF. The CDR3 DNA is TGTGCCAGCAGCTTAGGCCCTAGACAGCTCAATCAGCCCCAGCATTTT.

The chain carries TRBV6-1 and TRBJ2-7, with TRBD1 as a possible D gene (5 bases). This CDR3 has 12 amino acids. V was trimmed by 2 bases and J by 6 bases, leaving 8 bases between them. The germline CDR1 and CDR2 sequences are MNHNS and SASEGT. The CDR3 sequence is CASSESRGEQYF. CDR3 DNA sequence: TGTGCCAGCAGTGAAAGTAGGGGCGAGCAGTACTTC.

This clone showed up just a few times. Other DNA variants within this sample encode the same CDR3. V gene TRBV20-1 combines with J gene TRBJ2-7; the match to TRBD1 covers 10 bases. J was trimmed by 5 bases and V by 8 bases; bases with no gene match: 3. Germline CDR1 DFQATT, CDR2 SNEGSKA (reference sequence). CDR3 length: 11 amino acids. In DNA form, the CDR3 reads TGCAGTCCGGGACAGGGGAACGAGCAGTACTTC. This gives the protein CSPGQGNEQYF.

The table lists this clone with a few counts. The chain links TRBV11-2 to TRBJ2-1; D perhaps matches TRBD2 (6 bases). Looked up from germline, CDR1 is SGHAT and CDR2 is FQNNGV. The CDR3 covers 14 residues. Trimming stripped 5 bases from V and 0 bases from J, with 8 bases between. The CDR3 loop reads CASSIGSSYNEQFF. CDR3 sequence (DNA): TGTGCCAGCAGCATCGGGAGCTCCTACAATGAGCAGTTCTTC.

In its sample, this clone was seen a few times. This rearrangement joins TRBV14 to TRBJ2-1; 8 bases are shared with TRBD1. With 5 bases clipped from V and 6 bases from J, the junction kept 6 bases outside the gene matches. The CDR3 consists of 14 residues. Germline CDR1 and CDR2: SGHDN and FVKESK. The DNA of the CDR3 is TGTGCCAGCAGCAAGGCCCAGGGGGCCAATGAGCAGTTCTTC. It encodes CASSKAQGANEQFF.

The chain carries TRBV7-2 and TRBJ2-5, with D perhaps matching TRBD1 (6 bases). Deletions cut 5 bases from V and 3 bases from J, with 19 bases between. Germline assignment: CDR1 SGHTA and CDR2 FQGNSA. This CDR3 contains 16 residues. CDR3 loop: CASSLFPGTLKETQYF. CDR3 bases: TGTGCCAGCAGCCTCTTCCCCGGGACATTAAAAGAGACCCAGTACTTC. Combining the CDR3 with reference TRBV7-2 and TRBJ2-5 gives the whole variable domain GAGVSQSPSNKVTEKGKDVELRCDPISGHTALYWYRQSLGQGLEFLIYFQGNSAPDKSGLPSDRFSAERTGGSVSTLTIQRTQQEDSAVYLCASSLFPGTLKETQYFGPGTRLLVL.

This clone showed up just a few times. The chain has TRBV11-2 and TRBJ2-5; the D gene is possibly TRBD2 (5 bases). The V gene's germline CDR1 is SGHAT and CDR2 FQNNGV. The CDR3 loop spans 16 amino acids. V gave up 0 bases and J gave up 5 bases, with 16 bases separating them. The CDR3 sequence: CASSLDGASSGETQYF. CDR3 bases: TGTGCCAGCAGCTTAGATGGCGCTAGCTCTGGGGAGACCCAGTACTTC.

This clone was seen only a few times. The V call is TRBV15, the J call TRBJ1-1; D is unclear. V was shortened by 8 bases and J by 0 bases, with 10 bases between the two germline ends. The CDR3 is 13 residues long. Per the germline V gene, CDR1 is LNHNV and CDR2 is YYDKDF (reference sequence). CDR3 coding DNA: TGTGCCACCGAGGCCTGGGTGAACACTGAAGCTTTCTTT. Translated, it gives CATEAWVNTEAFF.

The chain links TRBV27 to TRBJ1-5, with D hard to call. The CDR3 consists of 15 residues. The ends were cut back, 5 bases at V and 0 bases at J, with 11 bases in the middle. Germline-derived CDR1 and CDR2 are MNHEY and SMNVEV (reference sequence). This CDR3 reads CASSLTVYSNQPQHF. The CDR3 bases are TGTGCCAGCAGTCTCACAGTATATAGCAATCAGCCCCAGCATTTT.

The CDR3 coding sequence is TGCGCCAGCAGTGTGCAGGGACTAGGCAATGAGCAGTTCTTC. Its protein is CASSVQGLGNEQFF. The V and J genes are TRBV10-2 and TRBJ2-1, with TRBD2 identical over 8 bases. With 4 bases clipped from V and 6 bases from J, the junction kept 5 bases outside the gene matches. The CDR3 runs to 14 residues. CDR1 is WSHSY and CDR2 is SAAADI in the germline V gene.

V gene TRBV5-1 combines with J gene TRBJ2-3; 9 nucleotides align to TRBD2. CDR3 size: 17 residues. Germline V gene sequence: CDR1 SGHRS, CDR2 YFSETQ. J gave up 0 bases and V 4 bases, and 9 bases lay outside the gene matches. CDR3: CASSPPVAGVSTDTQYF. CDR3 sequence (DNA): TGCGCCAGCAGCCCCCCCGTAGCGGGAGTGAGCACAGATACGCAGTATTTT.

This clone was observed a handful of times. The gene calls are TRBV11-2 and TRBJ1-4; weak D call: TRBD1 (5 bases). Trimming removed 3 bases at V and 8 bases at J, with 13 bases between. In germline, CDR1 is SGHAT, CDR2 FQNNGV. This CDR3 spans 14 amino acids. The CDR3 sequence: CASSFSGTLEKLFF. As DNA, the CDR3 is TGTGCCAGCAGCTTCTCCGGGACTCTGGAAAAACTGTTTTTT.

V gene TRBV4-2 combines with J gene TRBJ2-7; 11 bases align to TRBD2. V lost 1 base and J lost 1; bases outside the gene matches: 3. This CDR3 has 16 amino acids. CDR1 is LGHNA, CDR2 YNFKEQ, per germline. The CDR3 DNA follows: TGTGCCAGCAGCCAAGCTGGGACTAGCGGATCCTACGAGCAGTACTTC. As protein: CASSQAGTSGSYEQYF.

This clone showed up just a few times. The chain recombines TRBV6-5 with TRBJ2-1, with 10 bases that match TRBD2. The junction had 8 bases not matched to a gene; V was cut back by 10 bases and J by 5 bases. Germline V gives CDR1 MNHEY, CDR2 SVGAGI. The length of the CDR3 is 14 residues. DNA for the CDR3: TGTGCCACCAGCAAGCGGGAGGGGGACAATGAGCAGTTCTTC. This codes for CATSKREGDNEQFF.

This clone has a count of ten or more. The V call is TRBV29-1, the J call TRBJ1-2; 7 nucleotides align to TRBD1. The germline CDR1 and CDR2 sequences are SQVTM and ANQGSEA. Trimming took 4 bases from V and 6 from J; bases not matched to a gene: 8. The CDR3 spans 13 residues. This CDR3 is CSVVTGTRDGYTF. In DNA, the CDR3 is TGCAGCGTTGTGACAGGGACTCGGGATGGCTACACCTTC.

This clone has more than one count but fewer than ten. This specimen includes other DNA sequences encoding the same CDR3. The rearrangement joins TRBV6-6 to TRBJ2-5; no reliable D call. V lost 6 bases and J lost 8, with 10 bases in between. The CDR3 is made up of 11 amino acids. Looked up from germline, CDR1 is MNHNY and CDR2 is SVGAGI (reference sequence). CDR3 nucleotide sequence: TGTGCCAGCAGCCCGGGTGAAACCCAGTACTTC. Encoded protein: CASSPGETQYF.

This chain links TRBV28 with TRBJ2-5, with D perhaps TRBD2 (5 bases). Trimming removed 3 bases at V and 4 bases at J, with 12 bases between. CDR3 size: 14 residues. From germline, CDR1 is MDHEN and CDR2 SYDVKM. The CDR3 sequence is CASSFLALGETQYF. CDR3 bases: TGTGCCAGCAGTTTTTTAGCGCTGGGAGAGACCCAGTACTTC. Drawing the rest from reference TRBV28 and TRBJ2-5, the complete variable domain is DVKVTQSSRYLVKRTGEKVFLECVQDMDHENMFWYRQDPGLGLRLIYFSYDVKMKEKGDIPEGYSVSREKKERFSLILESASTNQTSMYLCASSFLALGETQYFGPGTRLLVL.

This clone showed up just a few times. The rearrangement links TRBV28 to TRBJ1-2; 8 bases are shared with TRBD1. With V trimmed by 6 bases and J by 5 bases, 20 bases remained unmatched. CDR1 and CDR2 (germline): MDHEN, SYDVKM. The CDR3 is made up of 18 amino acids. In nucleotides, the CDR3 is TGTGCCAGCAGAGAGTCCCGGACAGGGAGGACCTATGGTTATGGCTACACCTTC. It specifies CASRESRTGRTYGYGYTF.

There are a few counts of this clone. The chain's CDR3 is CASSHDRFYNEQFF. CDR3 nucleotides: TGTGCCAGCAGCCACGACAGGTTTTACAATGAGCAGTTCTTC. The chain has TRBV14 and TRBJ2-1, with D possibly TRBD1 on 6 matching bases. Trimming stripped 3 bases from V and 4 bases from J, with 10 bases between. The CDR3 contains 14 residues. The V gene's germline CDR1 is SGHDN and CDR2 FVKESK.

This clone came up a few times. The chain uses TRBV2 and TRBJ2-3, with 7 bases matching TRBD1. Germline loops: CDR1 SNHLY, CDR2 FYNNEI. The CDR3 contains 19 residues. Unmatched junction bases numbered 18, after V lost 5 bases and J lost 1 base. In DNA, the CDR3 is TGTGCCAGCAGTCCGGGCAGGGGGAGAATCCGGGAAGGCACAGATACGCAGTATTTT. Its translation is CASSPGRGRIREGTDTQYF.

The V gene is TRBV2, the J gene TRBJ2-5, with 8 nucleotides matching TRBD1. This CDR3 is built from 15 residues. The germline V gene encodes CDR1 SNHLY and CDR2 FYNNEI. After removal of 3 bases from V and 4 bases from J, the junction contained 7 bases not matched to a gene. The CDR3 DNA reads as TGTGCCAGCAGTGATCAGGGGGCCCTGGGAGAGACCCAGTACTTC. Its protein is CASSDQGALGETQYF. Together with reference TRBV2 and TRBJ2-5, the CDR3 gives the full variable domain: EPEVTQTPSHQVTQMGQEVILRCVPISNHLYFYWYRQILGQKVEFLVSFYNNEISEKSEIFDDQFSVERPDGSNFTLKIRSTKLEDSAMYFCASSDQGALGETQYFGPGTRLLVL.

This chain connects TRBV12-5 to TRBJ2-5, with 8 bases fitting TRBD1. Germline CDR1 reads LGHNT; CDR2 reads FRNRAP. The CDR3 covers 18 residues. Trimming took 1 base from V and 4 from J; bases not matched to a gene: 14. The CDR3 DNA sequence: TGTGCTAGTGGTTTGGCCTTCTCAGGACAGGGTAGTTTAGAGACCCAGTACTTC. The encoded protein is CASGLAFSGQGSLETQYF. Based on the CDR3 plus reference TRBV12-5 and TRBJ2-5, the full variable domain is DARVTQTPRHKVTEMGQEVTMRCQPILGHNTVFWYRQTMMQGLELLAYFRNRAPLDDSGMPKDRFSAEMPDATLATLKIQPSEPRDSAVYFCASGLAFSGQGSLETQYFGPGTRLLVL.

J is TRBJ1-1 and V is TRBV6-5; D gene unclear. V was trimmed by 7 bases and J by 5 bases, leaving 14 bases between them. The CDR3 contains 13 residues. Germline CDR1 MNHEY, CDR2 SVGAGI. The CDR3 bases are TGTGCCAGCACCTCGAAGCGGGGTACTGAAGCTTTCTTT. As protein: CASTSKRGTEAFF.

Only a few counts were recorded for this clone. The chain links TRBV5-5 to TRBJ2-7; no clear D gene. CDR3 length equals 13 residues. V was shortened by 0 bases and J by 0 bases, with 4 bases between the two germline ends. Per germline, CDR1 SGHKS and CDR2 YYEKEE (reference sequence). The CDR3 DNA reads as TGTGCCAGCAGCTTGGTATCCTCCTACGAGCAGTACTTC. This translates into CASSLVSSYEQYF.

This clone turned up a few times. In DNA form, the CDR3 reads TGTGCCAGCAGCCCCAGCAGCGGGGGGACAGATACGCAGTATTTT. Its protein product is CASSPSSGGTDTQYF. The V gene is TRBV7-2, the J gene TRBJ2-3, with TRBD2 matching over 9 bases. V trimming: 5 bases; J trimming: 3 bases; junction bases outside the gene matches: 6. The CDR3 is made up of 15 amino acids. The germline V gene has CDR1 SGHTA and CDR2 FQGNSA.